A selection of T cell receptor beta chains follows, all from one sample in a study of metastatic and nonmetastatic thyroid tumors. TCRdb reassembled clones from the PCR reads with MiXCR. The table records about 70,000 clones, roughly 18% of them present only once. Sample: blood. The receptors were gathered from a female donor with papillary thyroid cancer or a benign thyroid nodule (not recorded which). Some clones in this sample may be carry-over from other donors' samples. Both conserved end residues are part of each CDR3.

v_call,cdr3_aa
TRBV2,CATQRTEAFF
TRBV6-5,CASSYSSGAGELFF
TRBV19,CASSLGTPNEQFF
TRBV7-2,CASSPQGQGYGYTF
TRBV7-2,CASSPTFAQPQHF
TRBV20-1,CSVQVTSTDTQYF
TRBV6-1,CASSENWDVYNEQFF
TRBV9,CASTENGELFF
TRBV10-3,CAIKSPGTGDEQYF
TRBV27,CASSLGPGQHYGYTF
TRBV6-1,CASRDLTYDQYF
TRBV2,CASSQGQGGYGYTF
TRBV19,CASSMGGYEQYF
TRBV20-1,CSASSSSTGELFF
TRBV9,CASSVAVWGQETQYF
TRBV11-2,CASSLAAGQPQHF
TRBV9,CASSVGGVTREQYF
TRBV7-9,CASSFSQERGYTF
TRBV11-2,CASSLVTGKNTEAFF
TRBV5-8,CASITVGNIQYF
TRBV30,CAWSPGSRGQFF
TRBV19,CASTITGSNSPLHF
TRBV25-1,CASSGGHPNEKLFF
TRBV5-1,CASSRGGPPSTDTQYF
TRBV24-1,CATSGDTTYEQYF
TRBV12-3/TRBV12-4,CASSPGAQDEKLFF
TRBV11-3,CASSLDGNTEAFF
TRBV24-1,CATTPGGSTTGELFF
TRBV19,CASSNGQIPQPQHF
TRBV6-1,CASSEGVSGANVLTF
TRBV6-4,CASSEGHDTDTQYF
TRBV9,CASRAGEFGELFF
TRBV3-1,CASSQNSAGLAAQETQYF
TRBV7-9,CASSSSGGTGGGYTF
TRBV30,CAWGRTANEKLFF
TRBV28,CASSSGTGAFYEQYF
TRBV7-9,CASSLGRFQETQYF
TRBV19,CASRLRTGDEAFF
TRBV7-2,CASSSYRQGSNTIYF
TRBV29-1,CSVARENNEQFF
TRBV28,CASSFSPYLVGSYEQYF
TRBV5-4,CASRTYGGELFF
TRBV11-1,CASSQQAGTTTGELFF
TRBV12-5,CASGLVLAGAYTGELFF
TRBV6-1,CASSEGTVGTYEQYF
TRBV6-1,CASSSPLGQVLYGYTF
TRBV5-4,CASSYNYEQYF
TRBV29-1,CSVATGGVNSPLHF
TRBV19,CASSMTSGVNEQFF
TRBV28,CASIPPAGQAGYGYTF
TRBV12-3/TRBV12-4,CASSSYRGNYGYTF
TRBV24-1,CATSAGNTEAFF
TRBV28,CASSLLLGGDNEQFF
TRBV6-1,CASSEAIARGQQPQHF
TRBV6-4,CASSEQTGSYYGYTF
TRBV2,CASTDRHSVYNEQFF
TRBV5-1,CAKEGGVKSSYNEQFF